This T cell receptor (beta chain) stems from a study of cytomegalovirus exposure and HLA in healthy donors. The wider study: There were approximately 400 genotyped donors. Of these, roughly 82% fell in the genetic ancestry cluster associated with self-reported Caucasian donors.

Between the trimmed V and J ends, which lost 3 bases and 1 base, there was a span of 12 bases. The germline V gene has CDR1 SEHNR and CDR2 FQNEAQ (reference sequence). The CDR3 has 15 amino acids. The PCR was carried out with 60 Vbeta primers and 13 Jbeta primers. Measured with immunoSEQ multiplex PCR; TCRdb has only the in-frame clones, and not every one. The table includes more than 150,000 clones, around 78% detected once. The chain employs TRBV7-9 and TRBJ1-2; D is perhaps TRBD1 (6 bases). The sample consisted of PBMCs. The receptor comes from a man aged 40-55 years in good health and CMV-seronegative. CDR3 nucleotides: TGTGCCAGCAGCTTCTCAGGGGTCATTAACTATGGCTACACCTTC. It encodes CASSFSGVINYGYTF.